The T cell receptor beta chain under discussion was sequenced for a study of T-cell memory formation after mild COVID-19. Study context: Clustering of TCRs was largely donor specific.

Trimming took 3 bases from V and 7 from J; bases not matched to a gene: 5. The length of the CDR3 is 14 residues. The germline gives CDR1 SGDLS, CDR2 YYNGEE. One entry per CDR3 protein, called by TCRdb with MiXCR from the 5' RACE reads. This table has 170,000 or so distinct CDR3 sequences, about a fifth appearing once. Study-level points and caveats: Balance between CD4 and CD8 was seen in clones contracting day 15 to 85, and a CD4+ lean was seen in later expanders. Several responding clones turned up in pre-infection memory, indicating that cross-reactive memory may have taken part.

This clonotype was found a few times. Antigen unknown. The material sequenced was PBMCs or a T cell subset sorted from them (not recorded which). This chain joins TRBV9 and TRBJ2-5; TRBD2 aligns across 11 bases. The receptor comes from an adult woman who had mild COVID-19 (a few samples of this study predate the infection). Cell type and time point are not known. The CDR3 spells CASSGTSGGGTQYF. CDR3 sequence (DNA): TGTGCCAGCAGCGGTACTAGCGGGGGTGGGACCCAGTACTTC.